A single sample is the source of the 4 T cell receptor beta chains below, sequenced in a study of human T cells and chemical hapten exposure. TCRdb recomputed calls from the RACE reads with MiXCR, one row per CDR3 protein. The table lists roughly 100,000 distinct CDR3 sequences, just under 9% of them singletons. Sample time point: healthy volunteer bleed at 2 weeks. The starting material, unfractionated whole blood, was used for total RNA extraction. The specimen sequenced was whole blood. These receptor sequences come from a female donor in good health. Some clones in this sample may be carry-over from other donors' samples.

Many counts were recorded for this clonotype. The CDR3 here is CASSQEVVRDTDTQYF. The CDR3 nucleotides read TGTGCCAGCAGCCAAGAGGTCGTGCGGGACACAGATACGCAGTATTTT. The chain combines TRBV4-2 with TRBJ2-3; D might be TRBD2 (6 bases). CDR3 length equals 16 residues. Germline loops: CDR1 LGHNA, CDR2 YNFKEQ. Trimming took 0 bases from V and 2 from J, leaving 12 bases between them.

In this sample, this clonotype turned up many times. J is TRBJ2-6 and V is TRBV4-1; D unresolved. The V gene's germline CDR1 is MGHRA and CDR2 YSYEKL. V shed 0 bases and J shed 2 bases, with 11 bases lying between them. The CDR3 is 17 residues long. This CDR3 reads CASSQDPAPTGANVLTF. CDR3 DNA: TGCGCCAGCAGCCAAGATCCGGCCCCCACTGGGGCCAACGTCCTGACTTTC.

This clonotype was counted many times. As DNA, the CDR3 is TGTGCCAGCAGTTTCGACAGGACTAGCACAGATACGCAGTATTTT. Its protein product is CASSFDRTSTDTQYF. This chain connects TRBV12-3 or TRBV12-4 to TRBJ2-3; TRBD1 might be the D (6 bases). The CDR3 runs 15 residues. The germline V and J ends were trimmed by 3 bases and 0 bases, with 10 bases remaining between them.

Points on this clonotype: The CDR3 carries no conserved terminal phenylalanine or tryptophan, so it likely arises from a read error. Written as DNA, the CDR3 is TGTGCCAGCAGCTTAGCGGGTGGAGGTGAGCAGTTCTTG. Protein sequence: CASSLAGGGEQFL. V gene TRBV11-2 combines with J gene TRBJ2-1; weak D call: TRBD2 (5 bases). In germline, CDR1 is SGHAT, CDR2 FQNNGV. The CDR3 extends over 13 amino acids. V lost 1 base, J lost 9 bases, and 10 bases lay in between.